This T cell receptor beta chain was profiled in a study of OX40 agonist ivuxolimab in advanced cancers. About the study: Checkpoint inhibitors had been given previously to approximately 40% of patients. Study-wide results and caveats: Averaging showed that CD8+ T cells had more expanded clones than CD4+ did.

Comment on this clone: Its antigen remains unidentified.

Data came from immunoSEQ multiplex PCR; TCRdb stores just in-frame clones and leaves some out. This table holds 35,000 to 45,000 clones, 86% found once. Samples were taken at baseline and on day 1 of cycles 4 and 7. CDR1 and CDR2 (germline): SQVTM, ANQGSEA. The V end lost 0 bases, the J end lost 2 bases, and 10 bases lay between the germline ends. This CDR3 has 14 residues. The J gene is TRBJ1-2, the V gene TRBV29-1, with D uncertain. The specimen was CD4+ or CD8+ T cells sorted from blood, collected in a trial of the OX40 agonist ivuxolimab. The receptor comes from an adult with an advanced solid tumor such as melanoma, head and neck, liver or kidney cancer. The CDR3, as DNA: TGCAGCGTTGAAGACGACCCCCCCAACTATGGCTACACCTTC. The encoded protein is CSVEDDPPNYGYTF.